This T cell receptor beta chain was recorded in a study of blood T cell repertoires in COVID-19. Study information: T cells, B-cell-depleted T cells, or PBMCs supplied cDNA or gDNA.

This clone appeared once. Enrolment of Seattle patients took place during active infection, and they were followed longitudinally. The CDR3 has 15 residues. V shed 3 bases, J shed 7 bases, and the junction held 6 bases outside the gene matches. CDR1 is DFQATT and CDR2 is SNEGSKA in the germline V gene (reference sequence). The repertoire was sequenced with immunoSEQ multiplex PCR; TCRdb's copy has only in-frame clones and lacks some. The sample consists of 200,000 to 250,000 clones, about nine tenths of them appearing once. The sequenced sample consisted of peripheral blood. The V and J genes are TRBV20-1 and TRBJ1-6; 10 positions agree with TRBD1. The receptor was isolated from a man aged 25-40 years with COVID-19, enrolled during active disease. The CDR3 coding sequence is TGCAGTGCTAGTACCGGGACAGGGGTAAATTCACCCCTCCACTTT. It codes for CSASTGTGVNSPLHF.